These 21 T cell receptor beta chains were sequenced from one sample in a study of OX40 agonist ivuxolimab in advanced cancers. Assay: immunoSEQ multiplex PCR; the TCRdb copy retains only in-frame clones and omits some. The table lists 65,000 to 90,000 clones, 84% of them singletons. The source material was CD4+ or CD8+ T cells sorted from blood, sampled in a trial of the OX40 agonist ivuxolimab. Receptors originate from an adult with an advanced solid tumor such as melanoma, head and neck, liver or kidney cancer.

The chain links TRBV15 to TRBJ1-4, with D unclear. From germline, CDR1 is LNHNV and CDR2 YYDKDF (reference sequence). The CDR3 sequence is 14 residues long. Trimming took 0 bases from V and 5 from J, leaving 7 bases between them. This CDR3 reads CATSRDRSNEKLFF. The CDR3 nucleotides are TGTGCCACCAGCAGAGACCGGTCGAATGAAAAACTGTTTTTT.

V is TRBV19 and J is TRBJ2-1; possible D gene TRBD1, 5 bases. Germline V gene data show CDR1 as LNHDA and CDR2 as SQIVND (reference sequence). The V end lost 2 bases, the J end lost 12 bases, and 17 bases lay between the germline ends. The CDR3 is made up of 14 amino acids. CDR3 loop: CASSISGNRPVQFF. The CDR3 DNA sequence: TGTGCCAGTAGTATATCAGGGAACCGACCCGTGCAGTTCTTC.

This chain uses TRBV19 with TRBJ1-6; 7 nucleotides match TRBD1. This CDR3 comprises 14 residues. Losses at the gene ends were 3 bases for V and 10 bases for J; bases not matched to a gene: 6. The germline V gene has CDR1 LNHDA and CDR2 SQIVND (reference sequence). The CDR3 DNA follows: TGTGCCAGTAGTATCGGACAGGCTTGGTCACCCCTCCACTTT. Translation: CASSIGQAWSPLHF.

This clone has a handful of counts. This sequence joins TRBV7-9 and TRBJ1-2; 7 bases are shared with TRBD1. Germline assignment: CDR1 SEHNR and CDR2 FQNEAQ (reference sequence). CDR3 length equals 15 residues. V lost 5 bases to trimming and J lost 8 bases; unmatched junction nucleotides: 14. The CDR3 protein is CASSPDRARTEGYTF. The CDR3 coding sequence is TGTGCCAGCAGCCCCGACAGGGCGAGGACGGAGGGCTACACCTTC.

As to this clone: The junction shows a germline mismatch at one end, possibly a read error. This sample includes further DNA sequences coding for the same CDR3. This chain joins TRBV29-1 and TRBJ1-2; D not certain. The CDR3 sequence is 16 residues long. Germline V CDR1 and CDR2: SQVTM, ANQGSEA. This CDR3 is CSVEGGGRQKENLRHF. In nucleotides, the CDR3 is TGCAGCGTTGAAGGGGGAGGCAGGCAAAAAGAAAACCTTAGACACTTC.

This clone was detected only once. The J gene is TRBJ2-5, the V gene TRBV2, with a possible D match to TRBD1 (5 bases). The CDR3 runs 14 residues. Germline lookup yields CDR1 SNHLY and CDR2 FYNNEI. V dropped 3 bases and J dropped 7 bases, with 15 bases sitting between them. CDR3 coding DNA: TGTGCCAGCAGTGACGGCCAGGGATTAGGGACCCAGTACTTC. Its translation: CASSDGQGLGTQYF.

The chain combines TRBV19 with TRBJ1-5; the D is unclear. Germline CDR1 reads LNHDA; CDR2 reads SQIVND (reference sequence). The CDR3 sequence is 15 residues long. Deletions cut 3 bases from V and 7 bases from J, with 16 bases between. CDR3 amino acids: CASSIEGRTGQPQHF. In DNA form, the CDR3 reads TGTGCCAGTAGTATTGAGGGCAGGACCGGCCAGCCCCAGCATTTT.

The chain employs TRBV19 and TRBJ1-6; D is ambiguous. Trimming removed 3 bases from V and 5 bases from J, with 14 bases in between. The CDR3 is 16 amino acids. CDR1 and CDR2 from the germline V gene are LNHDA and SQIVND (reference sequence). CDR3: CASSIAGPLDNSPLHF. CDR3 sequence (DNA): TGTGCCAGTAGTATCGCTGGCCCCCTGGATAATTCACCCCTCCACTTT.

The V call is TRBV10-3, the J call TRBJ2-7; TRBD1 matches 7 bases. The germline CDR1 and CDR2 sequences are ENHRY and SYGVKD. J gave up 2 bases and V 3 bases, and 7 bases lay outside the gene matches. There are 15 residues in the CDR3. In DNA, the CDR3 is TGTGCCATCAGTGACCCGAGGGACAGACCCTACGAGCAGTACTTC. As protein: CAISDPRDRPYEQYF.

CDR3 loop: CASSLTKDGDGYTF. CDR3 DNA: TGTGCCAGCAGCTTAACGAAGGACGGTGATGGCTACACCTTC. The chain has TRBV7-3 and TRBJ1-2; D is unresolved. Germline CDR1 and CDR2: SGHTA and FQGTGA. The CDR3 loop spans 14 amino acids. V was clipped by 0 bases and J by 6 bases, with 11 bases between them.

V and J are TRBV28 and TRBJ2-5, with 10 bases aligning to TRBD1. J was trimmed by 4 bases and V by 4 bases; bases with no gene match: 9. The CDR3 runs 16 residues. In germline, CDR1 is MDHEN, CDR2 SYDVKM. CDR3 nucleotides: TGTGCCAGCAGTTGGACCGGACAGGGGGAGGCAGAGACCCAGTACTTC. Residues: CASSWTGQGEAETQYF.

In its sample, this clone was seen a few times. The chain links TRBV6-5 to TRBJ1-2; 9 nucleotides match TRBD1. The CDR3 contains 14 residues. After removal of 8 bases from V and 4 bases from J, the junction contained 8 bases not matched to a gene. Germline V gene sequence: CDR1 MNHEY, CDR2 SVGAGI. CDR3 protein: CASGGTGTPYGYTF. The CDR3 DNA reads TGTGCCAGCGGAGGGACAGGGACACCCTATGGCTACACCTTC.

The rearrangement joins TRBV19 to TRBJ2-3; D is unclear. There are 11 residues in the CDR3. Germline-derived CDR1 and CDR2 are LNHDA and SQIVND (reference sequence). V dropped 6 bases and J dropped 0 bases, with 1 base sitting between them. CDR3 residues: CASRSTDTQYF. CDR3 DNA sequence: TGTGCCAGTAGAAGCACAGATACGCAGTATTTT.

The CDR3 DNA is TGTGCCAGCAGTTACTCCTCTTCCTACGAGCAGTACTTC. This codes for CASSYSSSYEQYF. This sequence joins TRBV6-6 and TRBJ2-7; D gene unclear. In germline, CDR1 is MNHNY, CDR2 SVGAGI (reference sequence). This CDR3 is built from 13 residues. Trimming took 0 bases from V and 1 from J, leaving 4 bases between them.

V gene TRBV18 combines with J gene TRBJ2-7; 10 bases fit TRBD1. The ends lost 6 bases at V and 3 bases at J; junction bases unmatched: 8. The CDR3 is made up of 15 amino acids. Germline V gives CDR1 KGHSH, CDR2 LQKENI. The CDR3: CASSPGQGGNYEQYF. The CDR3 nucleotides read TGTGCCAGCTCTCCTGGACAGGGGGGAAACTACGAGCAGTACTTC. Supplemented by reference TRBV18 and TRBJ2-7, the full variable domain reads NAGVMQNPRHLVRRRGQEARLRCSPMKGHSHVYWYRQLPEEGLKFMVYLQKENIIDESGMPKERFSAEFPKEGPSILRIQQVVRGDSAAYFCASSPGQGGNYEQYFGPGTRLTVT.

V is TRBV7-8 and J is TRBJ1-1, with unresolved D. CDR3 length: 14 amino acids. Germline V gene sequence: CDR1 SGHVS, CDR2 FQNEAQ. Trimming left V 1 base short and J 3 bases short, with 9 bases between. CDR3 in DNA: TGTGCCAGCAGCTTAGGCGGTTGGGACACTGAAGCTTTCTTT. This sequence encodes CASSLGGWDTEAFF.

The chain employs TRBV9 and TRBJ2-2; 10 bases fit TRBD1. This CDR3 comprises 16 residues. J gave up 3 bases and V 0 bases, and 2 bases lay outside the gene matches. Germline V gene data show CDR1 as SGDLS and CDR2 as YYNGEE. DNA for the CDR3: TGTGCCAGCAGCGTAGAGGGACAGGGGTACACCGGGGAGCTGTTTTTT. Amino acids: CASSVEGQGYTGELFF.

This chain uses TRBV5-4 with TRBJ2-7; D gene ambiguous. Germline lookup yields CDR1 SGHNT and CDR2 YYREEE (reference sequence). The ends were cut back, 0 bases at V and 0 bases at J, with 7 bases in the middle. The CDR3 has 14 residues. CDR3: CASSLGLSSYEQYV. The CDR3 nucleotides read TGTGCCAGCAGCTTGGGCCTCAGCTCCTACGAGCAGTACGTC.

A remark on this clone: The sample holds other DNA sequences that translate to the same CDR3. This sequence joins TRBV28 and TRBJ2-5; possibly TRBD1 or TRBD2 for D (6 bases each). Per the germline V gene, CDR1 is MDHEN and CDR2 is SYDVKM. V was shortened by 7 bases and J by 3 bases, with 18 bases between the two germline ends. The CDR3 loop spans 15 amino acids. In DNA, the CDR3 is TGTGCCAGCAATGGAGGGGGTCGGGGTGAAGAGACCCAGTACTTC. This translates into CASNGGGRGEETQYF. The full variable domain, in which reference TRBV28 and TRBJ2-5 provide the parts outside the CDR3, is DVKVTQSSRYLVKRTGEKVFLECVQDMDHENMFWYRQDPGLGLRLIYFSYDVKMKEKGDIPEGYSVSREKKERFSLILESASTNQTSMYLCASNGGGRGEETQYFGPGTRLLVL.

The rearrangement uses TRBV7-9 and TRBJ1-4; weak D call: TRBD1 (5 bases). The CDR3 covers 13 residues. Deletions cut 5 bases from V and 8 bases from J, with 12 bases between. Germline lookup yields CDR1 SEHNR and CDR2 FQNEAQ (reference sequence). The CDR3 loop is CASSQIRTEKLFF. The CDR3 nucleotides read TGTGCCAGCAGCCAGATCCGGACAGAAAAACTGTTTTTT.

The rearrangement links TRBV28 to TRBJ2-1, with a possible D match to TRBD1 (5 bases). This CDR3 is 18 amino acids long. Germline V CDR1 and CDR2: MDHEN, SYDVKM. V shed 8 bases and J shed 0 bases, with 23 bases lying between them. The CDR3 DNA follows: TGTGCCAGCTTCCCTACAGGTCTCAGCAGAAGCTCCTACAATGAGCAGTTCTTC. Amino acid sequence: CASFPTGLSRSSYNEQFF.